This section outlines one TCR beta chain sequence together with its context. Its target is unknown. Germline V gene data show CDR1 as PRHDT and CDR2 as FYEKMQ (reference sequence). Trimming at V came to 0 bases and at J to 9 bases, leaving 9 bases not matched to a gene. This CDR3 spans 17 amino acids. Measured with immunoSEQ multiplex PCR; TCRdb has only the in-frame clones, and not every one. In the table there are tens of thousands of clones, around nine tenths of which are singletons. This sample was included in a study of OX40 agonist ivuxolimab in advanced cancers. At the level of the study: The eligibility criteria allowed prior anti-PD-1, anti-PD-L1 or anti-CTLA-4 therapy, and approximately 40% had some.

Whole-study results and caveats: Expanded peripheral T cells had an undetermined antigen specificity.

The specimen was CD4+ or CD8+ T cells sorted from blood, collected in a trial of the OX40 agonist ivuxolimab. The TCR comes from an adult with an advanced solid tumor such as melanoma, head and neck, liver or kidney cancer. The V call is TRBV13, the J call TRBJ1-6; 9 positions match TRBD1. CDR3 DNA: TGTGCCAGCAGCTTAGGGGCCCGAGGACAGGGGAGTTCACCCCTCCACTTT. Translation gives CASSLGARGQGSSPLHF.